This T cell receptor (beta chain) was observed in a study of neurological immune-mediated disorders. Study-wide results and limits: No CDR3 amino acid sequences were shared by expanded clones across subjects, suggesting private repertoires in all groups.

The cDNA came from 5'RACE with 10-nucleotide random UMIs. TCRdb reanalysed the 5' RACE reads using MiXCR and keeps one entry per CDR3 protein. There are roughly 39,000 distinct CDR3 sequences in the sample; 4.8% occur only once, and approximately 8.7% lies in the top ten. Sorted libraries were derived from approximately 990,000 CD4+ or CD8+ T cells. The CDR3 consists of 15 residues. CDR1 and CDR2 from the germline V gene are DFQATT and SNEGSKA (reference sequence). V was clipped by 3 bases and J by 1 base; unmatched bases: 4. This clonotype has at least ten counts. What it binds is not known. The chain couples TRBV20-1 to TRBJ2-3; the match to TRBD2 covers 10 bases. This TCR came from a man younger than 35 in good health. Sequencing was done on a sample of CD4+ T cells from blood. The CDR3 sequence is CSAREGTSGTDTQYF. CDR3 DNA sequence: TGCAGTGCTAGGGAAGGGACTAGCGGCACAGATACGCAGTATTTT.